This TCR beta chain stems from a study of cytomegalovirus exposure and HLA in healthy donors. Broader study findings: Trimming of TCR beta V- and J-genes showed a link, identified in a later analysis, to a missense DCLRE1C variant.

Note on this clone: Its antigen is not identified.

It was with 60 Vbeta and 13 Jbeta primers that the PCR ran. Data came from immunoSEQ multiplex PCR; TCRdb stores just in-frame clones and leaves some out. Among around 86,000 clones listed, nearly 80% were seen once. Input material: PBMCs. The receptor was isolated from a female donor in good health and CMV-seronegative.

CDR3 DNA: TGCGCCAGCAGCTACGGGACAGGGACCGGGGAGCTGTTTTTT. Residues: CASSYGTGTGELFF. The rearrangement joins TRBV5-1 to TRBJ2-2, with TRBD1 identical over 9 bases. J lost 5 bases, V lost 3 bases, and 2 bases had no gene match. The germline CDR1 and CDR2 sequences are SGHRS and YFSETQ. This CDR3 has 14 residues.